Listed below are T cell receptor beta chains from one sample, sequenced in a study of blood T cell repertoires in COVID-19. Sequenced by immunoSEQ multiplex PCR; TCRdb stores in-frame clones only, minus some. The sample has about 220,000 clones, 82% seen once. Sequencing was performed on peripheral blood. The receptors come from a woman in her 70s with acute or convalescent COVID-19. Both conserved end residues are part of each CDR3. The order of the fields is V gene, J gene, clone size, D gene, CDR3 DNA, CDR3 protein. D genes are given only for firm matches. Size tells how often a clone was seen (once, few, many) or the class of an expanded clone, and some rows leave it out.

v_call: TRBV6-5
j_call: TRBJ2-7
clone_size: NA
d_call: NA
cdr3_nt: TGTGCCAGTAATCGGGGGAACGAGCAGTACTTC
cdr3_aa: CASNRGNEQYF

v_call: TRBV4-2
j_call: TRBJ1-3
clone_size: once
d_call: TRBD1
cdr3_nt: TGTGCCAGCAGCCAAACAGGGGCTGGAAACACCATATATTTT
cdr3_aa: CASSQTGAGNTIYF

v_call: TRBV14
j_call: TRBJ2-7
clone_size: NA
d_call: NA
cdr3_nt: TGTGCCAGCAGCCAAATACAGGGCCCCTTGGTCGAGCAGTACTTC
cdr3_aa: CASSQIQGPLVEQYF

v_call: TRBV6-2/TRBV6-3
j_call: TRBJ1-5
clone_size: NA
d_call: NA
cdr3_nt: TGTGCCAGCAGTTACTCAGGAGGGGTTAAGCCCCAGCATTTT
cdr3_aa: CASSYSGGVKPQHF

v_call: TRBV5-1
j_call: TRBJ1-1
clone_size: NA
d_call: NA
cdr3_nt: TGCGCCAGCAGCTTGGGTCCGGACAGATTGAACACTGAAGCTTTCTTT
cdr3_aa: CASSLGPDRLNTEAFF

v_call: TRBV7-2
j_call: TRBJ1-4
clone_size: NA
d_call: TRBD1
cdr3_nt: TGTGCCAGCAGCCCATTCTCCGGACAGGGTGGTGAAAAACTGTTTTTT
cdr3_aa: CASSPFSGQGGEKLFF

v_call: TRBV28
j_call: TRBJ1-2
clone_size: NA
d_call: NA
cdr3_nt: TGTGCCAGCAGTTCCTCAGGGGATTATCCCTATGGCTACACCTTC
cdr3_aa: CASSSSGDYPYGYTF

v_call: TRBV5-4
j_call: TRBJ1-5
clone_size: NA
d_call: NA
cdr3_nt: TGTGCCAGCAGTTTACAGAATAGCAATCAGCCCCAGCATTTT
cdr3_aa: CASSLQNSNQPQHF

v_call: TRBV10-3
j_call: TRBJ1-5
clone_size: NA
d_call: NA
cdr3_nt: TGTGCCATCAGTGAGGGGGCAGGGGCATTTGGCAATCAGCCCCAGCATTTT
cdr3_aa: CAISEGAGAFGNQPQHF

v_call: TRBV5-1
j_call: TRBJ2-7
clone_size: NA
d_call: NA
cdr3_nt: TGCGCCAGCTCAGACAGGCCAAGCTCCTACGAGCAGTACTTC
cdr3_aa: CASSDRPSSYEQYF

v_call: TRBV7-2
j_call: TRBJ2-3
clone_size: few
d_call: TRBD2
cdr3_nt: TGTGCCAGCAGCTCGGGACTAGCGGGGGGTTTTGATACGCAGTATTTT
cdr3_aa: CASSSGLAGGFDTQYF

v_call: TRBV3-1/TRBV3-2
j_call: TRBJ1-3
clone_size: NA
d_call: NA
cdr3_nt: TGTGCCAGCAGCCAACTGGGACTTTTCAGCTCTGGAAACACCATATATTTT
cdr3_aa: CASSQLGLFSSGNTIYF

v_call: TRBV19
j_call: TRBJ1-3
clone_size: NA
d_call: TRBD1
cdr3_nt: TGTGCCAGTAGTTCAACGACAGGGCTTCGAAACACCATATATTTT
cdr3_aa: CASSSTTGLRNTIYF

v_call: TRBV5-6
j_call: TRBJ1-2
clone_size: NA
d_call: NA
cdr3_nt: TGTGCCAGCAGCCTATACGGACAGTTAAACTATGGCTACACCTTC
cdr3_aa: CASSLYGQLNYGYTF

v_call: TRBV4-3
j_call: TRBJ2-2
clone_size: NA
d_call: NA
cdr3_nt: TGCGCCAGCAGCCAAGCAGGGCTTAACACCGGGGAGCTGTTTTTT
cdr3_aa: CASSQAGLNTGELFF

v_call: TRBV3-1/TRBV3-2
j_call: TRBJ1-4
clone_size: NA
d_call: NA
cdr3_nt: TGTGCCAGCAGCCAATCGGGTGAAAAACTGTTTTTT
cdr3_aa: CASSQSGEKLFF

v_call: TRBV12-5
j_call: TRBJ1-1
clone_size: NA
d_call: NA
cdr3_nt: TGTGCTAGTGGTCCTGGGACACTAAACACTGAAGCTTTCTTT
cdr3_aa: CASGPGTLNTEAFF

v_call: TRBV6-6
j_call: TRBJ1-2
clone_size: NA
d_call: NA
cdr3_nt: TGTGCCAGCAGTCCCCAGGTTGGAGGGTATGGCTACACCTTC
cdr3_aa: CASSPQVGGYGYTF

v_call: TRBV2
j_call: TRBJ2-1
clone_size: NA
d_call: TRBD2
cdr3_nt: TGTGCCAGCAGTTTCGGCGGGGGATCCTACAATGAGCAGTTCTTC
cdr3_aa: CASSFGGGSYNEQFF

v_call: TRBV9
j_call: TRBJ1-2
clone_size: NA
d_call: NA
cdr3_nt: TGTGCCAGCAGCGTCCAGGGTAACTATGGCTACACCTTC
cdr3_aa: CASSVQGNYGYTF

v_call: TRBV2
j_call: TRBJ1-2
clone_size: NA
d_call: NA
cdr3_nt: TGTGCCAGCAGCGATCTCCGAGGAGGCTACACCTTC
cdr3_aa: CASSDLRGGYTF

v_call: TRBV5-1
j_call: TRBJ2-3
clone_size: NA
d_call: NA
cdr3_nt: TGCGCCAGCGTACGGAGCACAGATACGCAGTATTTT
cdr3_aa: CASVRSTDTQYF

v_call: TRBV3-1/TRBV3-2
j_call: TRBJ2-1
clone_size: NA
d_call: NA
cdr3_nt: TGTGCCAGCAGCCGAGATCTAGCGTCCGGCAATGAGCAGTTCTTC
cdr3_aa: CASSRDLASGNEQFF

v_call: TRBV6-5
j_call: TRBJ1-5
clone_size: once
d_call: NA
cdr3_nt: TGTGCCAGCAGTTACTCGATATGGGAGGCCAAGCATTTT
cdr3_aa: CASSYSIWEAKHF

v_call: TRBV6-5
j_call: TRBJ1-2
clone_size: NA
d_call: NA
cdr3_nt: TGTGCCAGCAGTCAACAGAGTCCCCGGGGCTATGGCTACACCTTC
cdr3_aa: CASSQQSPRGYGYTF

v_call: TRBV6-2/TRBV6-3
j_call: TRBJ1-4
clone_size: NA
d_call: TRBD1
cdr3_nt: TGTGCCAGCAGTCCCGGACAGGGCTTCCCTGAAAAACTGTTTTTT
cdr3_aa: CASSPGQGFPEKLFF

v_call: TRBV29-1
j_call: TRBJ1-1
clone_size: NA
d_call: NA
cdr3_nt: TGCAGCGTTCTGGTCTTAGAGGGCACTGAAGCTTTCTTT
cdr3_aa: CSVLVLEGTEAFF

v_call: TRBV27
j_call: TRBJ2-7
clone_size: NA
d_call: TRBD2
cdr3_nt: TGTGCCAGCAGTCCCTGGGCCGGGACTAGCTTTTCCTACGAGCAGTACTTC
cdr3_aa: CASSPWAGTSFSYEQYF

v_call: TRBV7-2
j_call: TRBJ2-4
clone_size: NA
d_call: TRBD1
cdr3_nt: TGTGCCAGCAGCATCACAGGGGGCGCAGACAAAAACATTCAGTACTTC
cdr3_aa: CASSITGGADKNIQYF

v_call: TRBV25-1
j_call: TRBJ1-2
clone_size: NA
d_call: NA
cdr3_nt: TGTGCCAGCAGTGTGGGGGGTTACTATGGCTACACCTTC
cdr3_aa: CASSVGGYYGYTF

v_call: TRBV4-3
j_call: TRBJ1-2
clone_size: NA
d_call: NA
cdr3_nt: TGCGCCAGCAGCACGCGACAGTTTCAAAACTATGGCTACACCTTC
cdr3_aa: CASSTRQFQNYGYTF

v_call: TRBV28
j_call: TRBJ1-5
clone_size: NA
d_call: NA
cdr3_nt: TGTGCCAGCAGTTTCCCTCCCGGGAAGCCCCAGCATTTT
cdr3_aa: CASSFPPGKPQHF

v_call: TRBV30
j_call: TRBJ1-2
clone_size: NA
d_call: NA
cdr3_nt: TGTGCCTGGAGTGTATGGGCAGGGGCCGCTAACTATGGCTACACCTTC
cdr3_aa: CAWSVWAGAANYGYTF

v_call: TRBV6-5
j_call: TRBJ2-2
clone_size: NA
d_call: TRBD1
cdr3_nt: TGTGCCAGCAGGGTCACAGGGGGCACCGGGGAGCTGTTTTTT
cdr3_aa: CASRVTGGTGELFF

v_call: TRBV7-9
j_call: TRBJ1-6
clone_size: NA
d_call: NA
cdr3_nt: TGTGCCAGCAGCGGGGGGGGTTTAAATTCACCCCTCCACTTT
cdr3_aa: CASSGGGLNSPLHF

v_call: TRBV20-1
j_call: TRBJ1-2
clone_size: NA
d_call: NA
cdr3_nt: TGCAGTGCCGGCGGGGGTCGGGGCTACACCTTC
cdr3_aa: CSAGGGRGYTF

v_call: TRBV19
j_call: TRBJ2-1
clone_size: NA
d_call: TRBD1
cdr3_nt: TGTGCCAGTAGTACCCGGACAGGGTTCAGGAATGAGCAGTTCTTC
cdr3_aa: CASSTRTGFRNEQFF

v_call: TRBV6-1
j_call: TRBJ1-2
clone_size: NA
d_call: NA
cdr3_nt: TGTGCCAGCAGTGAAGCGCACAGGGAAAACTATGGCTACACCTTC
cdr3_aa: CASSEAHRENYGYTF

v_call: TRBV6-5
j_call: TRBJ1-5
clone_size: once
d_call: TRBD1
cdr3_nt: TGTGCCAGCAGCCGTACAGGGGACGGCAATCAGCCCCAGCATTTT
cdr3_aa: CASSRTGDGNQPQHF

v_call: TRBV12-3/TRBV12-4
j_call: TRBJ1-3
clone_size: once
d_call: NA
cdr3_nt: TGTGCCAGCAGGAGAGGCACTGGAAACACCATATATTTT
cdr3_aa: CASRRGTGNTIYF

v_call: TRBV10-1
j_call: TRBJ2-3
clone_size: NA
d_call: NA
cdr3_nt: TGCGCCAGCAGTGCGCAGGGAGATACGCAGTATTTT
cdr3_aa: CASSAQGDTQYF

v_call: TRBV18
j_call: TRBJ1-1
clone_size: NA
d_call: NA
cdr3_nt: TGTGCCAGCTCACCTTCAGGGCAGTACACTGAAGCTTTCTTT
cdr3_aa: CASSPSGQYTEAFF